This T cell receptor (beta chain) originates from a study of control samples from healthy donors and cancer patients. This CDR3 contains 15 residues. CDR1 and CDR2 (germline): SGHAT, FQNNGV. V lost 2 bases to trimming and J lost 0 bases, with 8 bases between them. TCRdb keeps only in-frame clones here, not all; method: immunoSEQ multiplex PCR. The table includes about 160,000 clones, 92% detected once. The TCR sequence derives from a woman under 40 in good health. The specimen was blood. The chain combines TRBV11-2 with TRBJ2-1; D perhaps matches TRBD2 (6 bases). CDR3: CASSLSGVSYNEQFF. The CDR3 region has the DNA TGTGCCAGCAGCTTATCGGGGGTCTCCTACAATGAGCAGTTCTTC.